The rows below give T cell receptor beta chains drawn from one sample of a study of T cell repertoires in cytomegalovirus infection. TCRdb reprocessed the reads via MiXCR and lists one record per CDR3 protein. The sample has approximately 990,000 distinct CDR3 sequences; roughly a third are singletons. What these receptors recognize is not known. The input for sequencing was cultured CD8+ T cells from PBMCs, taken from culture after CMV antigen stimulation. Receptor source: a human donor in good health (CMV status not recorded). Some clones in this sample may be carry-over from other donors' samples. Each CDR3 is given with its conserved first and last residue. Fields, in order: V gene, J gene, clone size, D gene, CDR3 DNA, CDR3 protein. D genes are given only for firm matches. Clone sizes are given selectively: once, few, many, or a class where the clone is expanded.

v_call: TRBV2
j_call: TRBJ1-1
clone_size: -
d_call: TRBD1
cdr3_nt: TGTGCAACTCGGACAGGGGGATCTGGGAGCACTGAAGCTTTCTTT
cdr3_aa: CATRTGGSGSTEAFF

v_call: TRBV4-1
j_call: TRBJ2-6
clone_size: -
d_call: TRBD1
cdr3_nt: TGCGCCAGCAGCCACCCAGGGGACAGTTGGTATGACGTCCTGACTTTC
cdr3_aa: CASSHPGDSWYDVLTF

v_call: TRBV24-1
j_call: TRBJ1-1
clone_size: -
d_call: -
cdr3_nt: TGTGCCACCAGTGATTACAACCGTGAAGCTTTCTTT
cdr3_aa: CATSDYNREAFF

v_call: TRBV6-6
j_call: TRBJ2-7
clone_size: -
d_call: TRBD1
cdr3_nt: TGTGCCAACAGTGAGTTACCGGGACAGATTCCCCAAGGCTACTTC
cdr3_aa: CANSELPGQIPQGYF

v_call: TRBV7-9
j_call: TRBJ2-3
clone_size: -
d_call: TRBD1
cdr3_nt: TGTGCCAGCAGCCTCACAGGGGGCCAGGGCACAGATACGCAGTATTTT
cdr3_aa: CASSLTGGQGTDTQYF

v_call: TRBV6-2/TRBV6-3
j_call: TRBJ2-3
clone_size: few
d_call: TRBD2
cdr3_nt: TGTGCCAGCAGTTACTCGATCGGGACTAGCTACACCGATACGCAGTATTTT
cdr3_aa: CASSYSIGTSYTDTQYF

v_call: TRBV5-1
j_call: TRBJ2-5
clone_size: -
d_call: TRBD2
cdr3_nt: TGCGCCAGCAGCGGAGGAACTAGCGGGGGGGAGACCCAGTACTTC
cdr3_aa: CASSGGTSGGETQYF

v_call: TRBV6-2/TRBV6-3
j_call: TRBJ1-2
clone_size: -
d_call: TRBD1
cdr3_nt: TGTGCCAGCAGTTATCGGGACAGGGGGACACCCAACGGCTACACCTTC
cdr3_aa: CASSYRDRGTPNGYTF

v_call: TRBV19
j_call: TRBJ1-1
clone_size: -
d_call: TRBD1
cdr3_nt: TGTGCCAGTAGTATTACCGGGACAGGGAACACTGAAGCTTTCTTT
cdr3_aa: CASSITGTGNTEAFF

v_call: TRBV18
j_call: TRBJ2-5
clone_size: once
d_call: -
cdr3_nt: TGTGCCAGCTCACCAAAGAGGGGAGAGACCCAGTACTTC
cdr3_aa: CASSPKRGETQYF

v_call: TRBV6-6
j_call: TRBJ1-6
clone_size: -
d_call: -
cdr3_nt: TGTGCCAGCAGTACGCTTGACAATAATTCACCCCTCCACTTT
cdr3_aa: CASSTLDNNSPLHF

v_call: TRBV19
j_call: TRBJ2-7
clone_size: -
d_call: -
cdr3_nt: TGTGCCAGTAGTATAATGGGAGGACAGAAGCGCTACGAGCAGTACTTC
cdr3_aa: CASSIMGGQKRYEQYF

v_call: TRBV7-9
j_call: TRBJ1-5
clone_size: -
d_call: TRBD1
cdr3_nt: TGTGCCAGCAGCTTTGGACAGGGGGCTAGCTACAATCAGCCCCAGCATTTT
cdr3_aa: CASSFGQGASYNQPQHF

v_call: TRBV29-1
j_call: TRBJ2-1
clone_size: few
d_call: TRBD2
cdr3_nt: TGCAGCGTGGGACTAGCGGGGTACAATGAGCAGTTCTTC
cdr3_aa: CSVGLAGYNEQFF

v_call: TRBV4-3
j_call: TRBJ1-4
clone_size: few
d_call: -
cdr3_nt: TGCGCCAGCAGCCACCGCAGTAGCCGACAGATCAGTAGAACTAATGAAAAACTGTTTTTT
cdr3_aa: CASSHRSSRQISRTNEKLFF

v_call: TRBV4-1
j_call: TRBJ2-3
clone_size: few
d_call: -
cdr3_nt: TGCGCCAGCAGCCAATTAACAGGGGATACGCAGTATTTT
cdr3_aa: CASSQLTGDTQYF

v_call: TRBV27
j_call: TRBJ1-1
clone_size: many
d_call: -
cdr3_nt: TGTGCCAGCAGTTATCAGGGGAACACTGAAGCTTTCTTT
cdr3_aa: CASSYQGNTEAFF

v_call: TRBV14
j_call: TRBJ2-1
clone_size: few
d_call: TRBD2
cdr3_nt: TGTGCCAGCAGCCATGTTGGACTAGCGGGGCTTTACAATGAGCAGTTCTTC
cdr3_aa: CASSHVGLAGLYNEQFF

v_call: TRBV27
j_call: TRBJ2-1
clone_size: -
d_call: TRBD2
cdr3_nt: TGTGCCAGCAGTTTATCTCAGCGGGGCGGGTACAATGAGCAGTTCTTC
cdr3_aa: CASSLSQRGGYNEQFF

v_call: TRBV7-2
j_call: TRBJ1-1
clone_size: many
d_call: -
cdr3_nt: TGTGCCAGCAGCTTGACAGCCTTGAACACTGAAGCTTTCTTT
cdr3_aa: CASSLTALNTEAFF

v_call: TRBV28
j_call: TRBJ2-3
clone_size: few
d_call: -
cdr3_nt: TGTGCCAGCAGAGAAGTCCTCCAGGCGACTAGCACAGATACGCAGTATTTT
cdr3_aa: CASREVLQATSTDTQYF

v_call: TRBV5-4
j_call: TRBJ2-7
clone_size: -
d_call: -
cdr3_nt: TGTGCCAGCAGCCCAGATGTGGGGTACGCCTACGAGCAGTACTTC
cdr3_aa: CASSPDVGYAYEQYF

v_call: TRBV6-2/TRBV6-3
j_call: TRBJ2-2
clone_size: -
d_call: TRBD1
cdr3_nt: TGTGCCAGCACAGGGGGCGGCGGGGAGCTGTTTTTT
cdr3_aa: CASTGGGGELFF

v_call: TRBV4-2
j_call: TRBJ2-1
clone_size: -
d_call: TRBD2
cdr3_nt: TGTGCCAGCAGCCTTGAGCGGGGGTATAACAATGAGCAGTTCTTC
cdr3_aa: CASSLERGYNNEQFF

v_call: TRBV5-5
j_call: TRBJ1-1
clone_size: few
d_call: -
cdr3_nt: TGTGCCAGCAGCAATCGACAGTACACTGAAGCTTTCTTT
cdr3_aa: CASSNRQYTEAFF

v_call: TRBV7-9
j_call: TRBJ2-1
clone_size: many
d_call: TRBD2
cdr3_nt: TGTGCCAGCAGCCCCACCCGTGGGGGGGTCGGATCCTACAATGAGCAGTTCTTC
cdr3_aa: CASSPTRGGVGSYNEQFF

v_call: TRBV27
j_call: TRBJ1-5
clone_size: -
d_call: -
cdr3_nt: TGTGCCAGCAGTGTACAGGGCTTTAATCAGCCCCAGCATTTT
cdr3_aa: CASSVQGFNQPQHF

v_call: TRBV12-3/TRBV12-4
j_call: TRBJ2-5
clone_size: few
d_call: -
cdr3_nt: TGTGCCAGCAGTATAGGGGTCGGACGGCCGCAAGAGACCCAGTACTTC
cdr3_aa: CASSIGVGRPQETQYF

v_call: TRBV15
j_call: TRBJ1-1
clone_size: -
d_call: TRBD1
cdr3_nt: TGTGCCACCAGCAGGGACCGGGACAGGGGCACTGAAGCTTTCTTT
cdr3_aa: CATSRDRDRGTEAFF